A selection of T cell receptor beta chains follows, all from one sample in a study of control samples from healthy donors and cancer patients. Sequencing was performed with immunoSEQ multiplex PCR; in TCRdb, only in-frame clones are kept and a portion is missing. Of around 200,000 clones listed, 85% to 95% are singletons. The material sequenced was blood. Receptors originate from a man aged 50-60 years in good health. The CDR3 runs from the conserved cysteine through the conserved F or W. A D gene is named only where the DNA matches it firmly. Some rows have no size entry. The others give once, few or many, or a class for an expanded clone.

J gene: TRBJ2-5; V gene: TRBV15; D gene: NA; clone size: NA; CDR3 protein: CATSRGAKETQYF; CDR3 DNA: TGTGCCACCAGCCGGGGGGCTAAAGAGACCCAGTACTTC
J gene: TRBJ2-1; V gene: TRBV6-6; D gene: NA; clone size: NA; CDR3 protein: CASSSGGSAYNEQFF; CDR3 DNA: TGTGCCAGCAGTTCCGGTGGTAGCGCTTACAATGAGCAGTTCTTC
J gene: TRBJ1-6; V gene: TRBV7-2; D gene: NA; clone size: NA; CDR3 protein: CASSSPPSPLHF; CDR3 DNA: TGTGCCAGCAGCTCCCCCCCTTCACCCCTCCACTTT
J gene: TRBJ2-3; V gene: TRBV7-2; D gene: NA; clone size: NA; CDR3 protein: CASRRGRTDTQYF; CDR3 DNA: TGTGCCAGCAGGAGAGGGCGCACAGATACGCAGTATTTT
J gene: TRBJ2-2; V gene: TRBV5-1; D gene: NA; clone size: NA; CDR3 protein: CASSPRTAGEGELFF; CDR3 DNA: TGCGCCAGCAGTCCCCGGACGGCAGGGGAGGGGGAGCTGTTTTTT
J gene: TRBJ2-1; V gene: TRBV7-9; D gene: NA; clone size: NA; CDR3 protein: CASSLIFGAYNEQFF; CDR3 DNA: TGTGCCAGCAGCTTAATCTTCGGGGCCTACAATGAGCAGTTCTTC
J gene: TRBJ2-7; V gene: TRBV29-1; D gene: TRBD2; clone size: once; CDR3 protein: CSARTSGGPSYEQYF; CDR3 DNA: TGCAGCGCCCGGACTAGCGGGGGTCCATCCTACGAGCAGTACTTC
J gene: TRBJ2-3; V gene: TRBV5-1; D gene: NA; clone size: NA; CDR3 protein: CASSFNAEADTQYF; CDR3 DNA: TGCGCCAGCAGCTTTAACGCGGAGGCAGATACGCAGTATTTT
J gene: TRBJ2-3; V gene: TRBV19; D gene: NA; clone size: NA; CDR3 protein: CASSGDRPTDTQYF; CDR3 DNA: TGTGCCAGTAGTGGGGACCGACCCACAGATACGCAGTATTTT
J gene: TRBJ2-3; V gene: TRBV5-1; D gene: TRBD1; clone size: NA; CDR3 protein: CASSPGQGADTQYF; CDR3 DNA: TGCGCCAGCAGCCCGGGACAGGGTGCAGATACGCAGTATTTT
J gene: TRBJ1-5; V gene: TRBV7-2; D gene: NA; clone size: NA; CDR3 protein: CASSPQRGAGNQPQHF; CDR3 DNA: TGTGCCAGCAGCCCCCAGCGGGGGGCAGGCAATCAGCCCCAGCATTTT
J gene: TRBJ1-1; V gene: TRBV19; D gene: TRBD1; clone size: NA; CDR3 protein: CASSIRRQGSTEAFF; CDR3 DNA: TGTGCCAGTAGTATTAGGAGACAGGGGTCCACTGAAGCTTTCTTT
J gene: TRBJ1-3; V gene: TRBV6-5; D gene: NA; clone size: NA; CDR3 protein: CATGGGSGNTIYF; CDR3 DNA: TGTGCCACCGGGGGGGGGTCTGGAAACACCATATATTTT